This TCR beta chain was identified during a study of blood T cell repertoires in COVID-19. Looking at the study overall: Sample material is recorded as cDNA or gDNA derived from T cells, B-cell-depleted T cells, or PBMCs.

Trimming removed 4 bases at V and 9 bases at J, with 9 bases between. This CDR3 is built from 11 residues. Germline-derived CDR1 and CDR2 are MGHDK and SYGVNS. Under the authors' procedure: Quantification of nucleated cells was approximated via reference gene primer amplification. The method was immunoSEQ multiplex PCR; TCRdb's version includes in-frame clones alone and lacks a portion of them. V, J and clone size were drawn from that table, and D and trimming were deduced from the DNA. The repertoire has about 120,000 clones, 85% of them found once; the top ten carry roughly 10%. Material for sequencing was peripheral blood. This clonotype originated in a man older than 75 with acute or convalescent COVID-19. J is TRBJ1-1 and V is TRBV25-1, with unresolved D. In DNA, the CDR3 is TGTGCCAGCAGTGGTCCAGGCAAAGCTTTCTTT. Its translation is CASSGPGKAFF.